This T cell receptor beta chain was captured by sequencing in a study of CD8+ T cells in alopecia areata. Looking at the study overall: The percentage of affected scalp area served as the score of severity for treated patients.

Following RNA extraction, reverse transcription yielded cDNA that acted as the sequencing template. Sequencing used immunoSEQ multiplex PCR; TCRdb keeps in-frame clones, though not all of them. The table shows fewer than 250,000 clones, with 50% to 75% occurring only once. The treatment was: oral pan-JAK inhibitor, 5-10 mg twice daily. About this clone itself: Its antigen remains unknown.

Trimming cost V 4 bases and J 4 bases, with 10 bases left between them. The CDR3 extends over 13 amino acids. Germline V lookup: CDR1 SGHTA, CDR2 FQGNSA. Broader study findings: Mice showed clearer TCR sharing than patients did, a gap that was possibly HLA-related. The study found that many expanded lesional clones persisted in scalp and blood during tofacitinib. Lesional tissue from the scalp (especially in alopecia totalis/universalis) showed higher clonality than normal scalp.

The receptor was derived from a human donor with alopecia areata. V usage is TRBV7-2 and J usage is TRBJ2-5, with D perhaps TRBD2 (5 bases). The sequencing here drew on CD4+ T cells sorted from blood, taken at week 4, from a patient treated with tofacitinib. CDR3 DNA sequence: TGTGCCAGCAGCTCTTCTAGCCCAGAGACCCAGTACTTC. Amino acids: CASSSSSPETQYF.